This T cell receptor beta chain was recovered during a study of T cells expressing NK-cell markers. About the study: Most of the eight sequenced donors tested HCMV-seropositive; one tested seronegative.

The study's findings and limits: These clonotypes also led the CD3+CD56-NKG2C+ fraction in several donors.

CDR3 length: 15 amino acids. Germline values: CDR1 SGDLS, CDR2 YYNGEE. Details on this clonotype: Its antigen is still unknown.

cDNA encoding TCR beta was synthesized via 5'RACE template switching incorporating UMIs. TCRdb reprocessed the 5' RACE reads and keeps a single row for each CDR3 protein, giving no DNA. The repertoire shows 500,000 to 600,000 distinct CDR3 sequences; the top ten hold approximately 4%. The chain links TRBV9 to TRBJ2-1; TCRdb picks TRBD1, but there is no DNA to check that call. This TCR was sampled from a man aged 18-30 years in good health. Sequenced input: blood T cells: a sorted CD56 or NKG2C T cell subset, CD4+ or CD8+ T cells, or bulk PBMC T cells (not recorded which). The CDR3 loop reads CASSGGGNPNNEQFF.